The clone carrying this T cell receptor beta chain has a handful of counts. Between the trimmed V and J ends, which lost 1 base and 6 bases, there was a span of 10 bases. CDR1 is PRHDT, CDR2 FYEKMQ, per germline (reference sequence). This CDR3 has 13 residues. TCRdb re-derived calls from the RT-PCR reads in MiXCR, one entry per CDR3 protein. The sample holds roughly 540,000 distinct CDR3 sequences, around 21% seen once. This sample is drawn from a study of response to subunit inactivated influenza vaccine. These records were also assigned to another study, of T cells expressing NK-cell markers. That paper adds: UMIs were included in TCR beta cDNA generated by 5'RACE template switching. The authors derived TCR beta repertoires from sorted CD3+CD56+NKG2C+, CD3+CD56+NKG2C- and CD3+CD56-NKG2C+ T cells. With an anti-gamma-delta TCR antibody, sorting in several experiments was kept to alpha-beta TCR T cells. It is unclear if expanded NKG2C-expressing clones target HCMV antigens.

This chain uses TRBV13 with TRBJ2-7; D gene uncertain. Specimen: CD4+ T cells sorted from PBMCs, collected about 13 days after vaccination. This clonotype was obtained from a man aged 45-65 years who received an inactivated influenza vaccine. CDR3 in DNA: TGTGCCAGCAGCTTAGTGGGGTCATCCGAGCAGTACTTC. Residues: CASSLVGSSEQYF.